These T cell receptor beta chains were read from a single sample in a study of blood T cell repertoires in COVID-19. The assay was immunoSEQ multiplex PCR, and TCRdb's table has in-frame clones only and misses some. The repertoire includes under 150,000 clones, 70% to 90% of them detected once, and 3% to 3.5% sits in the top ten. The sequencing input was peripheral blood. The receptors originated from a man aged 40-55 years with acute or convalescent COVID-19. Both conserved end residues are part of each CDR3. Each record gives: D gene, V gene, J gene, clone size, CDR3 DNA, CDR3 protein. A D gene is named only where the DNA matches it firmly. Some rows mark clone size as missing; the rest say once, few, many or name a class of expanded clone.

D gene: -; V gene: TRBV30; J gene: TRBJ2-2; clone size: once; CDR3 DNA: TGTGCCTGGAGTGTAGGCGGGACCGGGGAGCTGTTTTTT; CDR3 protein: CAWSVGGTGELFF
D gene: -; V gene: TRBV4-1; J gene: TRBJ1-2; clone size: -; CDR3 DNA: TGCGCCAGCAGCCAAGGCCCCGCCCGGGGGAGCAGTACCTATGGCTACACCTTC; CDR3 protein: CASSQGPARGSSTYGYTF
D gene: -; V gene: TRBV2; J gene: TRBJ2-7; clone size: -; CDR3 DNA: TGTGCCAGCAGTGAATTGGGAGGCGAGGGGCTGTTCGAGCAGTACTTC; CDR3 protein: CASSELGGEGLFEQYF
D gene: TRBD1; V gene: TRBV5-1; J gene: TRBJ2-2; clone size: -; CDR3 DNA: TGCGCCAGCAGCTTGGGGGACAGGGATACCGGGGAGCTGTTTTTT; CDR3 protein: CASSLGDRDTGELFF
D gene: -; V gene: TRBV6-1; J gene: TRBJ2-5; clone size: -; CDR3 DNA: TGTGCCAGCAGTGAAGTGTCCTCCGGGGGGCACAACCAAGAGACCCAGTACTTC; CDR3 protein: CASSEVSSGGHNQETQYF
D gene: TRBD2; V gene: TRBV24-1; J gene: TRBJ2-4; clone size: -; CDR3 DNA: TGTGCCACCAGTCGGGGGGACAAAAACATTCAGTACTTC; CDR3 protein: CATSRGDKNIQYF
D gene: -; V gene: TRBV24-1; J gene: TRBJ2-2; clone size: -; CDR3 DNA: TGTGCCACCAGTGATCCCCGGGACACCTTCACCGGGGAGCTGTTTTTT; CDR3 protein: CATSDPRDTFTGELFF
D gene: -; V gene: TRBV5-1; J gene: TRBJ2-7; clone size: -; CDR3 DNA: TGCGCCAGCAGCTTGGAGTTTGGGGCTGGGCAGTACTTC; CDR3 protein: CASSLEFGAGQYF
D gene: TRBD2; V gene: TRBV18; J gene: TRBJ2-1; clone size: -; CDR3 DNA: TGTGCCAGCTCTGTAGCGGGGGGGGCCACCTACAATGAGCAGTTCTTC; CDR3 protein: CASSVAGGATYNEQFF
D gene: TRBD2; V gene: TRBV9; J gene: TRBJ2-3; clone size: -; CDR3 DNA: TGTGCCAGCAGCGTAGCTACGGGGACTAGCGGGGGACGCACAGATACGCAGTATTTT; CDR3 protein: CASSVATGTSGGRTDTQYF
D gene: -; V gene: TRBV7-4; J gene: TRBJ2-5; clone size: -; CDR3 DNA: TGTGCCAGCAGCTTAGGTGTTATTGGCTCTTCGCTGGAGACCCAGTACTTC; CDR3 protein: CASSLGVIGSSLETQYF
D gene: TRBD2; V gene: TRBV4-1; J gene: TRBJ2-3; clone size: -; CDR3 DNA: TGCGCCAGCAGACCTCTCGAGCGGGGGGGCACAGATACGCAGTATTTT; CDR3 protein: CASRPLERGGTDTQYF
D gene: TRBD2; V gene: TRBV3-1/TRBV3-2; J gene: TRBJ2-3; clone size: once; CDR3 DNA: TGTGCCAGCAGCCATTTACTAGCGGGGAGCACAGATACGCAGTATTTT; CDR3 protein: CASSHLLAGSTDTQYF
D gene: -; V gene: TRBV7-9; J gene: TRBJ2-2; clone size: many; CDR3 DNA: TGTGCCAGCAGCCTCCTTACAGTAACCGGGGAGCTGTTTTTT; CDR3 protein: CASSLLTVTGELFF
D gene: TRBD2; V gene: TRBV7-9; J gene: TRBJ2-3; clone size: -; CDR3 DNA: TGTGCCAGCAGCCCCATCGCGGGGGGACCCACAGATACGCAGTATTTT; CDR3 protein: CASSPIAGGPTDTQYF
D gene: -; V gene: TRBV11-3; J gene: TRBJ1-1; clone size: -; CDR3 DNA: TGTGCCAGCAGCTTAGCGGGGGTGAACACTGAAGCTTTCTTT; CDR3 protein: CASSLAGVNTEAFF
D gene: -; V gene: TRBV24-1; J gene: TRBJ2-2; clone size: few; CDR3 DNA: TGTGCCACCAGTGCGAGTGTCACCGGGGAGCTGTTTTTT; CDR3 protein: CATSASVTGELFF
D gene: -; V gene: TRBV11-2; J gene: TRBJ1-1; clone size: -; CDR3 DNA: TGTGCCAGCAGCTCGTTCACAGGGAAAGCTTTCTTT; CDR3 protein: CASSSFTGKAFF
D gene: -; V gene: TRBV6-5; J gene: TRBJ1-1; clone size: -; CDR3 DNA: TGTGCCAGCAACCAGGCAGCGAACACTGAAGCTTTCTTT; CDR3 protein: CASNQAANTEAFF
D gene: -; V gene: TRBV5-5; J gene: TRBJ2-4; clone size: -; CDR3 DNA: TGTGCCAGCAGCTTGGACTCCTCAGGGAGGGCCAAAAACATTCAGTACTTC; CDR3 protein: CASSLDSSGRAKNIQYF
D gene: -; V gene: TRBV27; J gene: TRBJ1-4; clone size: -; CDR3 DNA: TGTGCCAGCAGTGGTGGCAATGAAAAACTGTTTTTT; CDR3 protein: CASSGGNEKLFF
D gene: -; V gene: TRBV24-1; J gene: TRBJ1-6; clone size: -; CDR3 DNA: TGTGGGCCCGGCGGGCATGCGGGATCACCCCTCCACTTT; CDR3 protein: CGPGGHAGSPLHF
D gene: TRBD1; V gene: TRBV27; J gene: TRBJ2-3; clone size: few; CDR3 DNA: TGTGCCAGCGCCCCCGGGACAGGGGGCTCTAATACGCAGTATTTT; CDR3 protein: CASAPGTGGSNTQYF
D gene: -; V gene: TRBV2; J gene: TRBJ2-5; clone size: few; CDR3 DNA: TGTGCCAGCAGGTTTAAAGAGACCCAGTACTTC; CDR3 protein: CASRFKETQYF
D gene: -; V gene: TRBV6-8; J gene: TRBJ1-5; clone size: few; CDR3 DNA: TGTGCCAGCAGTTATCGGGACGGGGGGCATCAGCCCCAGCATTTT; CDR3 protein: CASSYRDGGHQPQHF
D gene: TRBD1; V gene: TRBV6-4; J gene: TRBJ2-3; clone size: -; CDR3 DNA: TGTGCCAGCAGTGAACTACAGGGGGCGCAGCGGTATTTT; CDR3 protein: CASSELQGAQRYF
D gene: TRBD1; V gene: TRBV19; J gene: TRBJ1-1; clone size: -; CDR3 DNA: TGTGCCAGTAGTATTGGGGACAGGTACACTGAAGCTTTCTTT; CDR3 protein: CASSIGDRYTEAFF
D gene: -; V gene: TRBV6-5; J gene: TRBJ1-1; clone size: -; CDR3 DNA: TGTGCCAGCAGTCGAGGGTGGGGTAACACTGAAGCTTTCTTT; CDR3 protein: CASSRGWGNTEAFF
D gene: -; V gene: TRBV12-3/TRBV12-4; J gene: TRBJ2-2; clone size: -; CDR3 DNA: TGTGCCAGCACGGGGGAAAACACCGGGGAGCTGTTTTTT; CDR3 protein: CASTGENTGELFF
D gene: -; V gene: TRBV3-1/TRBV3-2; J gene: TRBJ1-4; clone size: -; CDR3 DNA: TGTGCCAGCACAGTCTTGGCAACTAATGAAAAACTGTTTTTT; CDR3 protein: CASTVLATNEKLFF
D gene: -; V gene: TRBV19; J gene: TRBJ1-5; clone size: once; CDR3 DNA: TGTGCCAGTAGTCGCACCTCCGTAAACGAGATGAAGTATAGCAATCAGCCCCAGCATTTT; CDR3 protein: CASSRTSVNEMKYSNQPQHF
D gene: TRBD2; V gene: TRBV30; J gene: TRBJ2-5; clone size: -; CDR3 DNA: TGTGCCTGGAGGGCGACTAGCGGGGGGGCCAATAAAGAGACCCAGTACTTC; CDR3 protein: CAWRATSGGANKETQYF
D gene: -; V gene: TRBV6-4; J gene: TRBJ1-2; clone size: once; CDR3 DNA: TGTGCCAGCAGCGCGGACGGCCGGGGGTATGGCTACACCTTC; CDR3 protein: CASSADGRGYGYTF
D gene: TRBD2; V gene: TRBV19; J gene: TRBJ2-7; clone size: -; CDR3 DNA: TGTGCCAGTAGGGGACTAGACGGAGGCGAGCAGTACTTC; CDR3 protein: CASRGLDGGEQYF
D gene: TRBD1; V gene: TRBV13; J gene: TRBJ1-4; clone size: few; CDR3 DNA: TGTGCCAGCAGCCTTCGACAGGGGGAGGGTGAAAAACTGTTTTTT; CDR3 protein: CASSLRQGEGEKLFF
D gene: -; V gene: TRBV11-2; J gene: TRBJ2-7; clone size: -; CDR3 DNA: TGTGCCAGCAGCTTAGTCCCCGGTAAAAACTACGAGCAGTACTTC; CDR3 protein: CASSLVPGKNYEQYF
D gene: TRBD2; V gene: TRBV19; J gene: TRBJ2-5; clone size: -; CDR3 DNA: TGTGCCAGTAGTATAGATCTTGTGGGTAGCGGGGGCCAAGAGACCCAGTACTTC; CDR3 protein: CASSIDLVGSGGQETQYF
D gene: -; V gene: TRBV5-1; J gene: TRBJ1-4; clone size: few; CDR3 DNA: TGCGCCAGCAGCTTGGTACAGGGACGTGAAAAACTGTTTTTT; CDR3 protein: CASSLVQGREKLFF
D gene: TRBD2; V gene: TRBV4-1; J gene: TRBJ2-7; clone size: -; CDR3 DNA: TGCGCCAGCAGCCAAGCCGGGGGGGGCAGAGGGTACGAGCAGTACTTC; CDR3 protein: CASSQAGGGRGYEQYF
D gene: -; V gene: TRBV5-1; J gene: TRBJ1-1; clone size: few; CDR3 DNA: TGCGCCAGCAGCTTGGCCGGAGGGGTGGACACTGAAGCTTTCTTT; CDR3 protein: CASSLAGGVDTEAFF
D gene: TRBD1; V gene: TRBV18; J gene: TRBJ1-2; clone size: -; CDR3 DNA: TGTGCCAGCTCACCACTCGAGACAGGGAACTATGGCTACACCTTC; CDR3 protein: CASSPLETGNYGYTF
D gene: TRBD1; V gene: TRBV7-9; J gene: TRBJ1-2; clone size: -; CDR3 DNA: TGTGCCAGCAGCTTAGGGTCGGGACAGGACCCCTATGGCTACACCTTC; CDR3 protein: CASSLGSGQDPYGYTF
D gene: -; V gene: TRBV4-1; J gene: TRBJ2-3; clone size: -; CDR3 DNA: TGCGCCAGCAGGGCACCTAGCACAGATACGCAGTATTTT; CDR3 protein: CASRAPSTDTQYF
D gene: TRBD2; V gene: TRBV20-1; J gene: TRBJ2-7; clone size: -; CDR3 DNA: TGCAGTGCTAGTGCGGCTAGCGGGGGTTACGAGCAGTACTTC; CDR3 protein: CSASAASGGYEQYF
D gene: -; V gene: TRBV4-1; J gene: TRBJ1-6; clone size: -; CDR3 DNA: TGCGCCAGCAGCCAAGGATATGACATACCCGTCCGGCATTCTAATTCACCCCTCCACTTT; CDR3 protein: CASSQGYDIPVRHSNSPLHF
D gene: -; V gene: TRBV6-5; J gene: TRBJ2-2; clone size: -; CDR3 DNA: TGTGCCAGCAGTTACTCCGCGGGGGCCCCCGGGGAGCTGTTTTTT; CDR3 protein: CASSYSAGAPGELFF
D gene: -; V gene: TRBV4-3; J gene: TRBJ2-7; clone size: -; CDR3 DNA: TGCGCCAGCAGCCAAGATGACGGCAGGGAGCAGTACTTC; CDR3 protein: CASSQDDGREQYF
D gene: -; V gene: TRBV19; J gene: TRBJ1-5; clone size: -; CDR3 DNA: TGTGCCAGTAGCCTAACAGGGTTAGGTAGCAATCAGCCCCAGCATTTT; CDR3 protein: CASSLTGLGSNQPQHF
D gene: -; V gene: TRBV10-3; J gene: TRBJ1-4; clone size: -; CDR3 DNA: TGTGCCATCAGTGAGTCTAGCAGAAATGAAAAACTGTTTTTT; CDR3 protein: CAISESSRNEKLFF
D gene: TRBD2; V gene: TRBV5-1; J gene: TRBJ2-5; clone size: -; CDR3 DNA: TGCGCCAGCAGCGGGGTCGTTAGCGGGGCCCAAGAGACCCAGTACTTC; CDR3 protein: CASSGVVSGAQETQYF
D gene: TRBD2; V gene: TRBV10-3; J gene: TRBJ2-3; clone size: -; CDR3 DNA: TGTGCCATCAGTGAAGCGGGGGGGATCACAGATACGCAGTATTTT; CDR3 protein: CAISEAGGITDTQYF
D gene: -; V gene: TRBV3-1/TRBV3-2; J gene: TRBJ1-2; clone size: -; CDR3 DNA: TGTGCCAGCAGCCGAACTAGGACAGACCTTAACTATGGCTACACCTTC; CDR3 protein: CASSRTRTDLNYGYTF
D gene: -; V gene: TRBV7-8; J gene: TRBJ1-2; clone size: few; CDR3 DNA: TGTGCCAGCAGCTTACGCGACAGGTCCTATGGCTACACCTTC; CDR3 protein: CASSLRDRSYGYTF
D gene: -; V gene: TRBV19; J gene: TRBJ2-5; clone size: few; CDR3 DNA: TGTGCCAGTAGTTGGGGCAGACAAGAGACCCAGTACTTC; CDR3 protein: CASSWGRQETQYF
D gene: TRBD1; V gene: TRBV4-1; J gene: TRBJ1-5; clone size: few; CDR3 DNA: TGCGCCAGCAGCCAGACAGGGGGCGGCAATCAGCCCCAGCATTTT; CDR3 protein: CASSQTGGGNQPQHF